One T cell receptor beta chain is described in this entry. This entry comes from a study of T cell responses to AZD1222 COVID-19 vaccine. The CDR3 has 15 amino acids. With 5 bases clipped from V and 2 bases from J, the junction kept 3 bases outside the gene matches. CDR1 is LGHNT, CDR2 FRNRAP, per germline. Repertoires were generated with immunoSEQ multiplex PCR, while TCRdb's copy carries only in-frame clones and drops some. The data contain 150,000 or so clones, over 80% of them singletons. V usage is TRBV12-5 and J usage is TRBJ2-7; TRBD2 matches at 13 bases. The clonotype comes from an adult who received the AZD1222 COVID-19 vaccine. This material consisted of peripheral blood, taken 28 days after the second AZD1222 dose. Written as DNA, the CDR3 is TGTGCTAGTGGTGGGACTAGCGGGAATGCCTACGAGCAGTACTTC. Its protein is CASGGTSGNAYEQYF.